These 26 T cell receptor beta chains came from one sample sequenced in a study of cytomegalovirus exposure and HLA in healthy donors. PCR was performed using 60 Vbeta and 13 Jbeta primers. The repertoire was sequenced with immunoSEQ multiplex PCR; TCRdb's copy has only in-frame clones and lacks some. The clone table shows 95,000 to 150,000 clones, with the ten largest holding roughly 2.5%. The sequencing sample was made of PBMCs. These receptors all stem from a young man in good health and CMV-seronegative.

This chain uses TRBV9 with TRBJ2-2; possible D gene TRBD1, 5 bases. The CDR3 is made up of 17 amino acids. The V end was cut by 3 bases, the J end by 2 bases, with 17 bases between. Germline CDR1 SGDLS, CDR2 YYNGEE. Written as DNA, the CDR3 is TGTGCCAGCAGCGCGCCCCAGTGGGGCATCAACACCGGGGAGCTGTTTTTT. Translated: CASSAPQWGINTGELFF.

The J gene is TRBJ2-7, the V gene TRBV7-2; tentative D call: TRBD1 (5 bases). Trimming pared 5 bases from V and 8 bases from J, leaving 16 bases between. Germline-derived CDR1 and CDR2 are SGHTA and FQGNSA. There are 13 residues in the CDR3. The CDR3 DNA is TGTGCCAGCAGCCAAGGGGATGGAAACAAGCAGTACTTC. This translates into CASSQGDGNKQYF.

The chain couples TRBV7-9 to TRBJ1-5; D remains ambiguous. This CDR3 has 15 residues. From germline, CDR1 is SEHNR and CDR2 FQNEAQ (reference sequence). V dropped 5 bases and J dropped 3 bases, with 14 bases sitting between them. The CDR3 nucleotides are TGTGCCAGCAGCCAGACTAACACAGACAATCAGCCCCAGCATTTT. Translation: CASSQTNTDNQPQHF. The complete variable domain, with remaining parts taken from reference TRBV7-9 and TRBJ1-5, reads DTGVSQNPRHKITKRGQNVTFRCDPISEHNRLYWYRQTLGQGPEFLTYFQNEAQLEKSRLLSDRFSAERPKGSFSTLEIQRTEQGDSAMYLCASSQTNTDNQPQHFGDGTRLSIL.

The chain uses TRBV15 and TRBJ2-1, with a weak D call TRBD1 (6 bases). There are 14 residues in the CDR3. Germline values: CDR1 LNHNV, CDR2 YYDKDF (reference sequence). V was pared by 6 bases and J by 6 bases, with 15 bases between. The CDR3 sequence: CATSSGGLGNEQFF. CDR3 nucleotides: TGTGCCACCAGTAGTGGGGGCCTGGGCAATGAGCAGTTCTTC.

The CDR3 spells CASMILAGAYEQYF. The DNA of the CDR3 is TGTGCCAGCATGATACTAGCGGGAGCTTACGAGCAGTACTTC. This rearrangement joins TRBV6-5 to TRBJ2-7; the match to TRBD2 covers 11 bases. Germline V gives CDR1 MNHEY, CDR2 SVGAGI. The CDR3 runs 14 residues. Trimming took 7 bases from V and 4 from J; bases not matched to a gene: 6.

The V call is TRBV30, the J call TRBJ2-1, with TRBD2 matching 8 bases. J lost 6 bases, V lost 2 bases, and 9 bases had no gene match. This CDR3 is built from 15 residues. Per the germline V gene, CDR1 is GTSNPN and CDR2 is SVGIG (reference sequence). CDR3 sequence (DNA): TGTGCCTGGAGTATGGCGGGAGGCCCTTCCAATGAGCAGTTCTTC. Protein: CAWSMAGGPSNEQFF.

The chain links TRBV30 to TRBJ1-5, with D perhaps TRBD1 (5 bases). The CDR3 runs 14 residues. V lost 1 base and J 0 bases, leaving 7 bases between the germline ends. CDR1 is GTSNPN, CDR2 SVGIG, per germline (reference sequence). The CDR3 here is CAWSETASNQPQHF. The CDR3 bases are TGTGCCTGGAGTGAGACAGCTAGCAATCAGCCCCAGCATTTT.

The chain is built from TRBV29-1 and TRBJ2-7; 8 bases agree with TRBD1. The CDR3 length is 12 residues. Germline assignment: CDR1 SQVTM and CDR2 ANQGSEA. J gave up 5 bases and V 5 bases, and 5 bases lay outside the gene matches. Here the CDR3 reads CSVSTGGHEQYF. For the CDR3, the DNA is TGCAGCGTTAGTACAGGGGGGCACGAGCAGTACTTC.

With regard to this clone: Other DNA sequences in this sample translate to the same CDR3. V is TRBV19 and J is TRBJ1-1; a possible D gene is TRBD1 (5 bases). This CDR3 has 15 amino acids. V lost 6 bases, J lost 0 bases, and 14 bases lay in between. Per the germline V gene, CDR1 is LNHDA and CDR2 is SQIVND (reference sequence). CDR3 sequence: CASSISGDVNTEAFF. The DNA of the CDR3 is TGTGCCAGTAGCATCTCGGGGGATGTGAACACTGAAGCTTTCTTT.

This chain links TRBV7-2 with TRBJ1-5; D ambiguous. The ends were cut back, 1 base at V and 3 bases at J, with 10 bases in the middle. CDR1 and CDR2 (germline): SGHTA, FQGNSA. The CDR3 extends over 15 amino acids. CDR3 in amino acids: CASSLGGRSNQPQHF. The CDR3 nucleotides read TGTGCCAGCAGCTTAGGAGGGCGGTCCAATCAGCCCCAGCATTTT.

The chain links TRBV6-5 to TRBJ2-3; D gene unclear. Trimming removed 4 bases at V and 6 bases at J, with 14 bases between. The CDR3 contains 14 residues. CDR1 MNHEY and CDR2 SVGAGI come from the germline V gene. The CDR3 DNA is TGTGCCAGCAGTTTGGCTGCTAGTTATGATACGCAGTATTTT. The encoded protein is CASSLAASYDTQYF.

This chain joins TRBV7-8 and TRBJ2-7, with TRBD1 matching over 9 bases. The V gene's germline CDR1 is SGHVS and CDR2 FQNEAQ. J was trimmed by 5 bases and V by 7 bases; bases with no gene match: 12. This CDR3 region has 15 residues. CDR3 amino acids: CASIPSEDRGNEQYF. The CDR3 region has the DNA TGTGCCAGCATCCCGTCCGAGGACAGGGGAAACGAGCAGTACTTC.

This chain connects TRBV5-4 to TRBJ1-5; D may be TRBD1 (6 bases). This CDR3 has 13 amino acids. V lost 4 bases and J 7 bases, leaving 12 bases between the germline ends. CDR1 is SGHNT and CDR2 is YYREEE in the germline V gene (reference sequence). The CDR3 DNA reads TGTGCCAGCAGCCAACAGGGTACCCAGCCCCAGCATTTT. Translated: CASSQQGTQPQHF.

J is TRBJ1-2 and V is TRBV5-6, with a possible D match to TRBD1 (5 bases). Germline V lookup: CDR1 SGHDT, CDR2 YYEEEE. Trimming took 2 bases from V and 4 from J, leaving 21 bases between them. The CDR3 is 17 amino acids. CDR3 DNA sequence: TGTGCCAGCAGCTTCAGAGGGGCAGGCGGCGGGGTCTATGGCTACACCTTC. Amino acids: CASSFRGAGGGVYGYTF.

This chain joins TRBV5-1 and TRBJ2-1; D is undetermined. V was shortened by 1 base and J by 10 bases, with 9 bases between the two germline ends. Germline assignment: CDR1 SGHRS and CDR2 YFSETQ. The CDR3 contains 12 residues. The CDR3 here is CASSLQQLEQFF. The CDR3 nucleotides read TGCGCCAGCAGCTTGCAACAGCTAGAGCAGTTCTTC.

The CDR3 loop is CASRGLSGEQYF. The CDR3 nucleotides read TGTGCCAGCAGGGGTTTGTCGGGCGAGCAGTACTTC. The V and J genes are TRBV7-9 and TRBJ2-7; unclear D gene. The CDR3 runs 12 residues. V gave up 6 bases and J gave up 6 bases, with 12 bases separating them. Germline-derived CDR1 and CDR2 are SEHNR and FQNEAQ (reference sequence).

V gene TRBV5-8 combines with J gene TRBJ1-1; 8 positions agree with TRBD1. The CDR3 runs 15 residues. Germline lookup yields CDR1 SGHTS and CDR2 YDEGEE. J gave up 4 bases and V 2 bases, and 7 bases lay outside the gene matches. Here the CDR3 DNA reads TGTGCCAGCAGCTTAGAAGGACAGGGACGCACTGAAGCTTTCTTT. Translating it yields CASSLEGQGRTEAFF.

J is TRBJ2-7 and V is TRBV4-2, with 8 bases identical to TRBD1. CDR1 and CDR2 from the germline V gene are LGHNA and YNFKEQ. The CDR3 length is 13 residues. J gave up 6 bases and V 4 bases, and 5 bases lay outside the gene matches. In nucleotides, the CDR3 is TGTGCCAGCAGCCGGACAGGGTTGCTCGAGCAGTACTTC. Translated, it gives CASSRTGLLEQYF.

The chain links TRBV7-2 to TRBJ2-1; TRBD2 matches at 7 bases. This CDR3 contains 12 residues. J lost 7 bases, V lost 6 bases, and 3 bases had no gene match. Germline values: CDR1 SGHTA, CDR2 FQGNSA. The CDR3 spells CASSFSGNEQFF. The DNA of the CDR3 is TGTGCCAGCAGTTTTAGCGGGAATGAGCAGTTCTTC.

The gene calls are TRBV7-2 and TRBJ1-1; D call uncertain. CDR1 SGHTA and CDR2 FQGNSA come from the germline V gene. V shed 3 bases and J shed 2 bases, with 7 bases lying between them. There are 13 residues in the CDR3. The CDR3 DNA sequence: TGTGCCAGCAGCTTTGAGGCAAACACTGAAGCTTTCTTT. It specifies CASSFEANTEAFF.

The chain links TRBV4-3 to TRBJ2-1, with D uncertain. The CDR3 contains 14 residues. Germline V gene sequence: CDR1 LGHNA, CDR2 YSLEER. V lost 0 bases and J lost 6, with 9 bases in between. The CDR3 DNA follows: TGCGCCAGCAGCCAAGATCTAGAATCCAATGAGCAGTTCTTC. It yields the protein CASSQDLESNEQFF.

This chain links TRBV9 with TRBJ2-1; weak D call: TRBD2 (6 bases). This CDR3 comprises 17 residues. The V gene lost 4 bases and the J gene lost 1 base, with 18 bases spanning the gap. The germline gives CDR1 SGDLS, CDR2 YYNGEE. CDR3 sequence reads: CASSPHSGSGSYNEQFF. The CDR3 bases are TGTGCCAGCAGCCCTCATTCGGGTAGCGGATCCTACAATGAGCAGTTCTTC.

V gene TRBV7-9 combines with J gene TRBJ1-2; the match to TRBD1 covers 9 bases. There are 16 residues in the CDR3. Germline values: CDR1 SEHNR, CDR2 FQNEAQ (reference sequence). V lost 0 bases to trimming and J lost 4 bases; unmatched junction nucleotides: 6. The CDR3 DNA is TGTGCCAGCAGCTTAGCCCCGGGACAGGGAGGCTATGGCTACACCTTC. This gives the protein CASSLAPGQGGYGYTF.

The CDR3: CASSLELAGTTDTQYF. Here the CDR3 DNA reads TGTGCCAGCAGCTTAGAACTAGCGGGGACCACAGATACGCAGTATTTT. The chain combines TRBV11-1 with TRBJ2-3; TRBD2 aligns across 10 bases. Germline assignment: CDR1 SGHAT and CDR2 FQDESV (reference sequence). V shed 1 base, J shed 2 bases, and the junction held 3 bases outside the gene matches. The CDR3 totals 16 residues.

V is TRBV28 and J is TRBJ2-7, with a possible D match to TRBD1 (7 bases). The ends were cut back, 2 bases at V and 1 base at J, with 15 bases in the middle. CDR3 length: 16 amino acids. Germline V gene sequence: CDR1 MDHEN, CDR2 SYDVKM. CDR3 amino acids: CASSLKGAGPSYEQYF. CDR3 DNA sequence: TGTGCCAGCAGTTTAAAGGGGGCGGGACCATCCTACGAGCAGTACTTC.

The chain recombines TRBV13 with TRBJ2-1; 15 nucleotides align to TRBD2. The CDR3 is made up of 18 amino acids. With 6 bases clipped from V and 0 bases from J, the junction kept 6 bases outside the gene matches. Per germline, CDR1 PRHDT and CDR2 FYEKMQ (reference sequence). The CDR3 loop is CASRRTSGRATSYNEQFF. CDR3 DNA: TGTGCCAGCAGACGGACTAGCGGGAGGGCCACCTCCTACAATGAGCAGTTCTTC.